This entry concerns a single T cell receptor (beta chain). Survey-level immunoSEQ sequencing profiled the TCR beta repertoire. Sequenced by immunoSEQ multiplex PCR; TCRdb stores in-frame clones only, minus some. Of under 90,000 clones listed, around 95% are singletons. Trimming removed 4 bases from V and 6 bases from J, with 8 bases in between. The CDR3 totals 12 residues. Germline CDR1 is SEHNR and CDR2 is FQNEAQ (reference sequence). The TCR sequence derives from a man aged 35-49 years with rheumatoid arthritis. The chain recombines TRBV7-9 with TRBJ2-3; D gene uncertain. The sample taken for sequencing was PBMCs. CDR3 bases: TGTGCCAGCAGCTCCGGTCGGGATACGCAGTATTTT. This translates into CASSSGRDTQYF.